This T cell receptor (beta chain) originates from a study of T cells in localized non-small cell lung cancer. Only in-frame clones appear in the TCRdb table, and some are missing; sequencing was by immunoSEQ multiplex PCR. The top ten clones hold roughly 9% of a sample with some 25,000 clones, 81% of them seen once. This clone was picked up a small number of times. This CDR3 is 13 amino acids long. V was pared by 11 bases and J by 4 bases, with 17 bases between. Germline V lookup: CDR1 MGHRA, CDR2 YSYEKL. This chain connects TRBV4-1 to TRBJ1-1, with D tentatively TRBD1 (6 bases). The clonotype originates from a man aged 35-69 years with stage III squamous cell lung carcinoma. The sequencing used peripheral blood, collected before any cancer treatment. The CDR3 loop is CASKQGASTEAFF. CDR3 DNA: TGCGCCTCGAAACAGGGCGCGAGCACTGAAGCTTTCTTT.